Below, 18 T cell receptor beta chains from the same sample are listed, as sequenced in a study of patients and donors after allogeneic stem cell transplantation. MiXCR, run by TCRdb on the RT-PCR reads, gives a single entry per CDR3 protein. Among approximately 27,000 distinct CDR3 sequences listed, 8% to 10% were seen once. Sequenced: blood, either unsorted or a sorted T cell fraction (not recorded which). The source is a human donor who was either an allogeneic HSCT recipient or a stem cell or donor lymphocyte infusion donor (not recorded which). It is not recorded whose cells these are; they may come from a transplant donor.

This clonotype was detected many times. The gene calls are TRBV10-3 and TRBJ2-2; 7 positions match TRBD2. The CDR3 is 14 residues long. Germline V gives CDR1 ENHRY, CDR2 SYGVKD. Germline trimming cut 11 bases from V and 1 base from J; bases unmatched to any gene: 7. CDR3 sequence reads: CAGRGDLNTGELFF. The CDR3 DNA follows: TGTGCCGGACGGGGGGATCTGAACACCGGGGAGCTGTTTTTT.

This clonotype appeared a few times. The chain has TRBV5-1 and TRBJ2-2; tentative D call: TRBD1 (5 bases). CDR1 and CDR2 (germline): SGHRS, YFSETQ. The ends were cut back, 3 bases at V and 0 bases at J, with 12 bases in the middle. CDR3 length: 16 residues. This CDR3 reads CASSSLDTANTGELFF. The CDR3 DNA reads TGCGCCAGCAGCTCGCTGGACACCGCGAACACCGGGGAGCTGTTTTTT.

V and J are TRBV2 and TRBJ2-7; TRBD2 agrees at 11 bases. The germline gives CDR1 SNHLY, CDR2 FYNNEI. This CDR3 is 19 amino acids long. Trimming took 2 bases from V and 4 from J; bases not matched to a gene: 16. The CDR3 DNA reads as TGTGCCAGCAGTGAAAGGGCTAGCGGGAGGCTGCATGCTCGGTACGAGCAGTACTTC. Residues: CASSERASGRLHARYEQYF.

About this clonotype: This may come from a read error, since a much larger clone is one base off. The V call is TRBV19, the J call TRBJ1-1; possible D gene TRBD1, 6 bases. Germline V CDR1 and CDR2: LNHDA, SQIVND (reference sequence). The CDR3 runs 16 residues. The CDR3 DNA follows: TGTGCCAGTAGTATGAGGCCACAGGGTGGGAACACTGAAGCTTTGTTT. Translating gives CASSMRPQGGNTEALF.

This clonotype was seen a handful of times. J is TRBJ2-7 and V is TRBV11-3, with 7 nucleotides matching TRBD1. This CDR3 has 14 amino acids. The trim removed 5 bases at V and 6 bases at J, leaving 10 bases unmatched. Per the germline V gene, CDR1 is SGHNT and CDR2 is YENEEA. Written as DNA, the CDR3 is TGTGCCAGCAGCCCCCGGGACAGCCTCTCCGAGCAGTACTTC. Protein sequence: CASSPRDSLSEQYF.

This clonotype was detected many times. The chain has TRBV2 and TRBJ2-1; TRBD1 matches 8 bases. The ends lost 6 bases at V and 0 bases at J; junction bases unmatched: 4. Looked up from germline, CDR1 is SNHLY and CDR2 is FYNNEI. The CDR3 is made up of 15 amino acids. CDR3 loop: CASSLDRGSYNEQFF. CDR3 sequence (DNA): TGTGCCAGCAGCCTCGACAGGGGCTCCTACAATGAGCAGTTCTTC.

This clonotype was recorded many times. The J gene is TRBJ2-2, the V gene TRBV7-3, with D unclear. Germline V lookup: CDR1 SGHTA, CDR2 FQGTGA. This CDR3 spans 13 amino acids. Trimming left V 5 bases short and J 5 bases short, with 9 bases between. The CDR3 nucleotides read TGTGCCAGCAGCACTCTTGGGACCGGGGAGCTGTTTTTT. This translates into CASSTLGTGELFF.

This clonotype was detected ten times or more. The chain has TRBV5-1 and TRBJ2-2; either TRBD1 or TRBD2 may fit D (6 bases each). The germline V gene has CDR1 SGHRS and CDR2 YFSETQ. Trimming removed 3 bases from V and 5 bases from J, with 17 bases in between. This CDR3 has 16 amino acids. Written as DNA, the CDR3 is TGCGCCAGCAGCTCCTTCGGGGGCCTTTGGACCGGGGAGCTGTTTTTT. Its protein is CASSSFGGLWTGELFF.

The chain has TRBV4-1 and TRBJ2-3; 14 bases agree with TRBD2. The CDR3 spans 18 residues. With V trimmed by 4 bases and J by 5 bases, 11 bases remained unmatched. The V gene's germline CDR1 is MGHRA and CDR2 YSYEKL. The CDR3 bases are TGCGCCAGCAGCCCCCCAGGACTAGCGGGAGGAGGAGTAGATACGCAGTATTTT. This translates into CASSPPGLAGGGVDTQYF.

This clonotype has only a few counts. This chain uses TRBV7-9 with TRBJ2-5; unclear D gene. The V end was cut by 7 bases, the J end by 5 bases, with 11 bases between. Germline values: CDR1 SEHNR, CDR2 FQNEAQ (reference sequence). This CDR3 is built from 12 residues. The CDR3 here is CASTAQAETQYF. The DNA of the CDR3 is TGTGCCAGCACTGCTCAGGCGGAGACCCAGTACTTC.

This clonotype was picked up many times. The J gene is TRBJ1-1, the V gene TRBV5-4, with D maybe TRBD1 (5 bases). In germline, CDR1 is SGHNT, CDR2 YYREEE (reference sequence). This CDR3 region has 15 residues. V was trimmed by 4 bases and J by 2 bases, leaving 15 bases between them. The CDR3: CASSPGAKGNTEAFF. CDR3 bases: TGTGCCAGCAGCCCCGGGGCCAAAGGAAACACTGAAGCTTTCTTT.

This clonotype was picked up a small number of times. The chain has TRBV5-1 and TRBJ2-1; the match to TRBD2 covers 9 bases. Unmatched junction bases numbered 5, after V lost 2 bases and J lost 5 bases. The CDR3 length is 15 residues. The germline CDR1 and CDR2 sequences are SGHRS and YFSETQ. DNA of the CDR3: TGCGCCAGCAGCTTAGGACTAGCGCCTAACAATGAGCAGTTCTTC. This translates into CASSLGLAPNNEQFF.

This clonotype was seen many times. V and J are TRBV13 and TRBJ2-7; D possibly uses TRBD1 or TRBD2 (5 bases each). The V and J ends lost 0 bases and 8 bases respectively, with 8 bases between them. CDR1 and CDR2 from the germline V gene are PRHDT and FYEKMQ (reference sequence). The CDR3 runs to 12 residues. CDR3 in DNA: TGTGCCAGCAGCTTAGGGGGACGGAAGCAGTACTTC. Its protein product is CASSLGGRKQYF.

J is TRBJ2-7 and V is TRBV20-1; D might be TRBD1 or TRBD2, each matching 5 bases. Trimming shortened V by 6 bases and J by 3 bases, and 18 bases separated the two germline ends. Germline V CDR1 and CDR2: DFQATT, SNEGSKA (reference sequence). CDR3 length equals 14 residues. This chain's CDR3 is CSATREGRVYEQYF. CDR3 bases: TGCAGTGCCACACGGGAAGGCAGGGTCTACGAGCAGTACTTC.

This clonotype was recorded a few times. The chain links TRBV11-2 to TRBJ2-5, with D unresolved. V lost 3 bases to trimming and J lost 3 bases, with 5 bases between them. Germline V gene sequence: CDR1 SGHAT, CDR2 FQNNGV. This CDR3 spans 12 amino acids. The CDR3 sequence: CASSFAEETQYF. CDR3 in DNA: TGTGCCAGCAGCTTTGCCGAAGAGACCCAGTACTTC.

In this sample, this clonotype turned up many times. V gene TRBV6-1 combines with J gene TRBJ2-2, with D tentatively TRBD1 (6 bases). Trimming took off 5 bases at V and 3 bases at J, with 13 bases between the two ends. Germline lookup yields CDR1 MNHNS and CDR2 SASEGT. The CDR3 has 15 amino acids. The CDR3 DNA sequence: TGTGCCAGCAGTACCCGACAGGCCTACACCGGGGAGCTGTTTTTT. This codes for CASSTRQAYTGELFF.

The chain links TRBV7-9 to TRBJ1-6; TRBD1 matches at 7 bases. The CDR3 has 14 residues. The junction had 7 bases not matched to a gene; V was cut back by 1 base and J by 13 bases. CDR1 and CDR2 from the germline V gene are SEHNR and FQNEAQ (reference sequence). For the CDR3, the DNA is TGTGCCAGCAGCTTAGGGACAGGAGGGTTCCCCCTCCACTTT. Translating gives CASSLGTGGFPLHF.

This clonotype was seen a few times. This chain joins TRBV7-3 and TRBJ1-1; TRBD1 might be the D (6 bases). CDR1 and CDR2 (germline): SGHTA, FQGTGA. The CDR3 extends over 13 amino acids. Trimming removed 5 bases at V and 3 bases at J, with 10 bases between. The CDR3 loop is CASSIQGDTEAFF. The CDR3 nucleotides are TGTGCCAGCAGCATACAGGGAGACACTGAAGCTTTCTTT.